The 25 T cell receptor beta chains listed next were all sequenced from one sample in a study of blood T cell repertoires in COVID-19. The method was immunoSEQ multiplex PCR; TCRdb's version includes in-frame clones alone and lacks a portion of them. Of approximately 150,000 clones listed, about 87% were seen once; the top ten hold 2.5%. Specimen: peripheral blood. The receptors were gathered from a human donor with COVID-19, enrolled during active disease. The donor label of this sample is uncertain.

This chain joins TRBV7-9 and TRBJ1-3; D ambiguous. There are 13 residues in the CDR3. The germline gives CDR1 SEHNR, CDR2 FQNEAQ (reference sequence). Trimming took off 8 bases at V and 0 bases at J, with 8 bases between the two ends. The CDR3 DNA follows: TGTGCCAGCCCGTCGGGCTCTGGAAACACCATATATTTT. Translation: CASPSGSGNTIYF.

The CDR3 DNA sequence: TGTGCCAGTACCCTAGGAGCGACTCTGATCTACGAGCAGTACTTC. Encoded protein: CASTLGATLIYEQYF. This rearrangement joins TRBV11-2 to TRBJ2-7; D gene uncertain. The ends were cut back, 9 bases at V and 3 bases at J, with 21 bases in the middle. Germline V gene data show CDR1 as SGHAT and CDR2 as FQNNGV. The length of the CDR3 is 15 residues.

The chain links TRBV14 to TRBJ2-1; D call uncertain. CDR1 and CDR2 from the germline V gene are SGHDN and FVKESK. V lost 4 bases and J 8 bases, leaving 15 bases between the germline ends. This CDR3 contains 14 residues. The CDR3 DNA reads TGTGCCAGCAGCCGGCGATCTAGTTTCCATGAGCAGTTCTTC. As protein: CASSRRSSFHEQFF.

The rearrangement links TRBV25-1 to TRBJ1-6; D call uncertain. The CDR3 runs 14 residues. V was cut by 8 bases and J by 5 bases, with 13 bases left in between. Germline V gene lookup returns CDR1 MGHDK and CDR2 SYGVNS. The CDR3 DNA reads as TGTGCCAGCTCCCGCTCCTACCATAATTCACCCCTCCACTTT. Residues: CASSRSYHNSPLHF.

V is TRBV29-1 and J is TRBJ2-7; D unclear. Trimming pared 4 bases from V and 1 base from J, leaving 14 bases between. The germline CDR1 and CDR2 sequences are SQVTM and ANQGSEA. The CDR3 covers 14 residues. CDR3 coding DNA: TGCAGCGTTGGGATACGGAGAGCGTCCTACGAGCAGTACTTC. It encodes CSVGIRRASYEQYF.

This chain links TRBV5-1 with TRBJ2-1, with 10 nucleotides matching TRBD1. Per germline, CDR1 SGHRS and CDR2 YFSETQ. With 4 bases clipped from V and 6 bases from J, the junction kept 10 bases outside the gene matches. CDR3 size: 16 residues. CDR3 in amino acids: CASSPRPGTGANEQFF. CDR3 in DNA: TGCGCCAGCAGCCCCCGTCCCGGGACAGGGGCCAATGAGCAGTTCTTC.

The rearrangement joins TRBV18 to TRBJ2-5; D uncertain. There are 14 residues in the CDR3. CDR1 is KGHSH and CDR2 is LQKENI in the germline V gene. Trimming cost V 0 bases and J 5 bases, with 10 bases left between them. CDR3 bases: TGTGCCAGCTCACCACCGGCGGTTGTGGAGACCCAGTACTTC. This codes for CASSPPAVVETQYF.

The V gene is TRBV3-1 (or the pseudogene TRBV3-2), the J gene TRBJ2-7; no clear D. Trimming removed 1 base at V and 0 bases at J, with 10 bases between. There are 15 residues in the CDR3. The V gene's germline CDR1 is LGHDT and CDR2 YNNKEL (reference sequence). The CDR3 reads CASSQGPGNSYEQYF. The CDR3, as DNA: TGTGCCAGCAGCCAAGGTCCAGGAAACTCCTACGAGCAGTACTTC.

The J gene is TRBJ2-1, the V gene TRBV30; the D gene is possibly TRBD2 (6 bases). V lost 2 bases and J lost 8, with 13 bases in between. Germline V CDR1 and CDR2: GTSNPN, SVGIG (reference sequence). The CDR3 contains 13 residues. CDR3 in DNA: TGTGCCTGGAGTATACAAGCGGGTGATGAGCAGTTCTTC. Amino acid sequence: CAWSIQAGDEQFF.

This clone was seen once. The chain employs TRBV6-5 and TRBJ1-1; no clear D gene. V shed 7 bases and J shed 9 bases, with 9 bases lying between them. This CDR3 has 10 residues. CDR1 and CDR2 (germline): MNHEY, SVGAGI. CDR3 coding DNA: TGTGCCAGCAAGGGCGGGAAAGCTTTCTTT. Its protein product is CASKGGKAFF.

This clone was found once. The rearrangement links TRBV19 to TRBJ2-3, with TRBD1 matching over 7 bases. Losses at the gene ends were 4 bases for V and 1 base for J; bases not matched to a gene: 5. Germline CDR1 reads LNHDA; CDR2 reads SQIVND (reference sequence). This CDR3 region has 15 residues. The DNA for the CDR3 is TGTGCCAGTAGTACGGGACAGACCCGCACAGATACGCAGTATTTT. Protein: CASSTGQTRTDTQYF.

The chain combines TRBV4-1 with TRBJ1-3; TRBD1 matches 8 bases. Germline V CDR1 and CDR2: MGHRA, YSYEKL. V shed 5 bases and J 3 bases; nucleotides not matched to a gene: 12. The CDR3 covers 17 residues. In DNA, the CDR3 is TGCGCCAGCAGCTCCTCAGGACAGGGTCATGGTGGAAACACCATATATTTT. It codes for CASSSSGQGHGGNTIYF.

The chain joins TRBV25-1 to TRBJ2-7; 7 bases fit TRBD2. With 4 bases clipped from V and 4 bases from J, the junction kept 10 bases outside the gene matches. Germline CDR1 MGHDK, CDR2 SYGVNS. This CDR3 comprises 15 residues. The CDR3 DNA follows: TGTGCCAGCAGTGCCGCCGGGCAGGGACTATACGAGCAGTACTTC. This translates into CASSAAGQGLYEQYF.

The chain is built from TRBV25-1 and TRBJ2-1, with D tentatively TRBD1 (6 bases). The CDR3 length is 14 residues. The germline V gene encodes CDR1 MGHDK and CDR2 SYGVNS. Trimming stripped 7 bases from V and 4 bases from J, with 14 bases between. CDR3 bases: TGTGCCAGCACAGGGGTCCAAACTTACAATGAGCAGTTCTTC. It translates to CASTGVQTYNEQFF. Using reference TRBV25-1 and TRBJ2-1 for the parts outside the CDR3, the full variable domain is EADIYQTPRYLVIGTGKKITLECSQTMGHDKMYWYQQDPGMELHLIHYSYGVNSTEKGDLSSESTVSRIRTEHFPLTLESARPSHTSQYLCASTGVQTYNEQFFGPGTRLTVL.

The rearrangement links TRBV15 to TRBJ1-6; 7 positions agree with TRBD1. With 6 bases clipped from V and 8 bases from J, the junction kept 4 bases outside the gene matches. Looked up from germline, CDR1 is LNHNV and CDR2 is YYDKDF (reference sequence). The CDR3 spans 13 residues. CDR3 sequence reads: CATSRDSYSPLHF. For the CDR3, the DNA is TGTGCCACCAGTCGGGACAGCTATTCACCCCTCCACTTT.

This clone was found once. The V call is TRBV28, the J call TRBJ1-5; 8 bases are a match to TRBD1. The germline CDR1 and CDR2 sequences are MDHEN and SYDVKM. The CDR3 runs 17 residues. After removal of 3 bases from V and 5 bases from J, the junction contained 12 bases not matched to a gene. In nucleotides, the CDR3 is TGTGCCAGCAGTTTCAATTTGGTACAGGGGGGAGATCAGCCCCAGCATTTT. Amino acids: CASSFNLVQGGDQPQHF.

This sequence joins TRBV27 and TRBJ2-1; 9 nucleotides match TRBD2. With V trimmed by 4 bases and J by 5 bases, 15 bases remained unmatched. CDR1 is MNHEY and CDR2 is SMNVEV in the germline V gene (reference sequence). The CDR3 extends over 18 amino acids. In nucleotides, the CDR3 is TGTGCCAGCAGTTCTCTCCCGATTGCGGGAGGGGAGGACAATGAGCAGTTCTTC. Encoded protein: CASSSLPIAGGEDNEQFF.

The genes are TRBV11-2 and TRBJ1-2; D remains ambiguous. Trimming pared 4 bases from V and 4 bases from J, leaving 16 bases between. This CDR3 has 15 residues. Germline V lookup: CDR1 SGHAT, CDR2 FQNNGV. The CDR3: CASSSLGGRSYGYTF. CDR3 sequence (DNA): TGTGCCAGCAGCTCCCTCGGAGGGCGCAGCTATGGCTACACCTTC.

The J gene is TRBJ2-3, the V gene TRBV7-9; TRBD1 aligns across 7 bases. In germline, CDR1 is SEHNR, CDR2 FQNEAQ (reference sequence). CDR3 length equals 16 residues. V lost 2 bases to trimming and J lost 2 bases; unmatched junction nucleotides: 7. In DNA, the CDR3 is TGTGCCAGCAGCTTACAGGGGGTCGGTGTCACAGATACGCAGTATTTT. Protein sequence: CASSLQGVGVTDTQYF.

This chain's CDR3 is CASRDTLRYGYTF. CDR3 nucleotide sequence: TGTGCCAGTAGGGACACCTTGAGGTATGGCTACACCTTC. This chain uses TRBV19 with TRBJ1-2, with a possible D match to TRBD1 (5 bases). Germline lookup yields CDR1 LNHDA and CDR2 SQIVND (reference sequence). The CDR3 contains 13 residues. Trimming cost V 6 bases and J 5 bases, with 13 bases left between them.

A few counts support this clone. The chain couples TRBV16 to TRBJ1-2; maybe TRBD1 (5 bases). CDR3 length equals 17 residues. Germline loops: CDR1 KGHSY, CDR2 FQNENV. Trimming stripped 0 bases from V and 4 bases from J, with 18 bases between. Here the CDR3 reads CASSQSIGDSSIYGYTF. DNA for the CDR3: TGTGCCAGCAGCCAATCCATAGGCGACAGCTCGATCTATGGCTACACCTTC.

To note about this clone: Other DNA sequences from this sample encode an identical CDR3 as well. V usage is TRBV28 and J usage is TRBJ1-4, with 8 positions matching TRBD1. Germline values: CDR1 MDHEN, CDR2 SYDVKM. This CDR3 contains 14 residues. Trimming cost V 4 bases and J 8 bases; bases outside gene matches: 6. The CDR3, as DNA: TGTGCCAGCAGTTCGGGACAGGAGGGCGAAAAACTGTTTTTT. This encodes CASSSGQEGEKLFF.

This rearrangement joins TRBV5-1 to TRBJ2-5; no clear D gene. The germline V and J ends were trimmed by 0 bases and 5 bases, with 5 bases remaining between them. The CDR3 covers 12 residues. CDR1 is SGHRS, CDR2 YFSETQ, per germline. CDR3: CASSLASETQYF. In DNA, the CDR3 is TGCGCCAGCAGCTTGGCCAGTGAGACCCAGTACTTC. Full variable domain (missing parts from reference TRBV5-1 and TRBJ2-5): KAGVTQTPRYLIKTRGQQVTLSCSPISGHRSVSWYQQTPGQGLQFLFEYFSETQRNKGNFPGRFSGRQFSNSRSEMNVSTLELGDSALYLCASSLASETQYFGPGTRLLVL.

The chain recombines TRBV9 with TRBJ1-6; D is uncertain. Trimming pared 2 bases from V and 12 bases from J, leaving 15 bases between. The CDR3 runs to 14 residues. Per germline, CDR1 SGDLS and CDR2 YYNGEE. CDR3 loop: CASSVLGFPQPLHF. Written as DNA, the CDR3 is TGTGCCAGCAGCGTCCTCGGGTTTCCGCAACCCCTCCACTTT.

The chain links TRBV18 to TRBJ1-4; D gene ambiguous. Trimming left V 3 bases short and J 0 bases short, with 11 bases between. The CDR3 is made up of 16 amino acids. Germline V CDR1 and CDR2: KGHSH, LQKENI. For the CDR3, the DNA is TGTGCCAGCTCACCGCGATCTAGTGCAACTAATGAAAAACTGTTTTTT. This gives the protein CASSPRSSATNEKLFF.